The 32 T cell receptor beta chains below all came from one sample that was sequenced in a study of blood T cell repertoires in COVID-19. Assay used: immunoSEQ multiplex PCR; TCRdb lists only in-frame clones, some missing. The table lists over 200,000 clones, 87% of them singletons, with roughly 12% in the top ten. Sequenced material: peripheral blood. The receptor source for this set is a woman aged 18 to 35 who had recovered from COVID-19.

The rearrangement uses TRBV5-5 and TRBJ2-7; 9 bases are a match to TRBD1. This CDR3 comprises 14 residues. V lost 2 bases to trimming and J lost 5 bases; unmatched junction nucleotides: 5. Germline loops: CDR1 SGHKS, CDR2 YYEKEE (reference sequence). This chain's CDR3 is CASSFFGTGNEQYF. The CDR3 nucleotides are TGTGCCAGCAGCTTCTTCGGGACAGGGAACGAGCAGTACTTC.

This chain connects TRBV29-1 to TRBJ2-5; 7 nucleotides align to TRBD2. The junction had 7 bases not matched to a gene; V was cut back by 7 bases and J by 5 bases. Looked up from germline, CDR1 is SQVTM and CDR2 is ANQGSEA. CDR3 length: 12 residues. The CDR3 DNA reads TGCAGCGGCTCTAGCGGATGGGAGACCCAGTACTTC. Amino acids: CSGSSGWETQYF. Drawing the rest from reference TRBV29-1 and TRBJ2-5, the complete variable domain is SAVISQKPSRDICQRGTSLTIQCQVDSQVTMMFWYRQQPGQSLTLIATANQGSEATYESGFVIDKFPISRPNLTFSTLTVSNMSPEDSSIYLCSGSSGWETQYFGPGTRLLVL.

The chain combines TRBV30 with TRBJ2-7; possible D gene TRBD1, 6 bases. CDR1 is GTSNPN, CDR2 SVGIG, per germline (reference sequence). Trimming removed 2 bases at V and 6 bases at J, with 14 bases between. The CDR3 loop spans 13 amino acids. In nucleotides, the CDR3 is TGTGCCTGGAGTATGGGGGCGATTCGCGAGCAGTACTTC. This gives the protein CAWSMGAIREQYF.

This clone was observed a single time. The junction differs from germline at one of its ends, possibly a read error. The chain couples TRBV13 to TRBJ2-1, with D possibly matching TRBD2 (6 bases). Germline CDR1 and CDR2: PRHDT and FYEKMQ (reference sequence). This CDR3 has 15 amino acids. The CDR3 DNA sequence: TGTGCCAGCAGTTTAGGCCCGGGACTCGCCAATGAGCAGTTCTTC. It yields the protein CASSLGPGLANEQFF.

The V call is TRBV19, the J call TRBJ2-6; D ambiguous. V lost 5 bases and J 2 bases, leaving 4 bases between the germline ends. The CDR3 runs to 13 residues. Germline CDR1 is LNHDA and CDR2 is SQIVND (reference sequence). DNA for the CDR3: TGTGCCAGTAGTCTACCTGGGGCCAACGTCCTGACTTTC. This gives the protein CASSLPGANVLTF.

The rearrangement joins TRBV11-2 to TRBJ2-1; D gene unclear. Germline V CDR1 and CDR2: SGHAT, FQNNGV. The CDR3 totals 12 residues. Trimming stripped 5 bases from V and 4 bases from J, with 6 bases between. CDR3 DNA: TGTGCCAGCAGCCCGACTTACAATGAGCAGTTCTTC. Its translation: CASSPTYNEQFF.

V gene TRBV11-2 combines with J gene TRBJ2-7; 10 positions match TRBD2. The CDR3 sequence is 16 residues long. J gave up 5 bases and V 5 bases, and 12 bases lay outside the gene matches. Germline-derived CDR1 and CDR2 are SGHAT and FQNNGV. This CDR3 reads CASSAHLAGDRDEQYF. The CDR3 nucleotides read TGTGCCAGCAGCGCCCATCTAGCGGGAGATCGAGACGAGCAGTACTTC.

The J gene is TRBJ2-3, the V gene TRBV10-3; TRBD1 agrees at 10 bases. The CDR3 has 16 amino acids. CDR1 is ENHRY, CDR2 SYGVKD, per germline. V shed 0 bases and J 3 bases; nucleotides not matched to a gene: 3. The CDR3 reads CAISESGQGRTDTQYF. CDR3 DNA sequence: TGTGCCATCAGTGAGTCGGGACAGGGGAGGACAGATACGCAGTATTTT.

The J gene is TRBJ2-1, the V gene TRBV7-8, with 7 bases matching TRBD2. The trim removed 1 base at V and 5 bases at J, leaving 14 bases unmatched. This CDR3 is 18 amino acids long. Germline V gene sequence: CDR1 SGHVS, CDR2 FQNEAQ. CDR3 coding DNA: TGTGCCAGCAGCTTAGACGGGTTGGCGGGAGAAGTAAACAATGAGCAGTTCTTC. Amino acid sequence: CASSLDGLAGEVNNEQFF. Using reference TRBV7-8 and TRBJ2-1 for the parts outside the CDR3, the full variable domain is GAGVSQSPRYKVAKRGQDVALRCDPISGHVSLFWYQQALGQGPEFLTYFQNEAQLDKSGLPSDRFFAERPEGSVSTLKIQRTQQEDSAVYLCASSLDGLAGEVNNEQFFGPGTRLTVL.

The CDR3 region is CASSPRQGSYGYTF. The CDR3, as DNA: TGTGCCAGCAGCCCCCGACAGGGCTCCTATGGCTACACCTTC. The V call is TRBV11-1, the J call TRBJ1-2, with 7 bases aligning to TRBD1. Germline V gene data show CDR1 as SGHAT and CDR2 as FQDESV (reference sequence). The CDR3 totals 14 residues. After removal of 5 bases from V and 4 bases from J, the junction contained 7 bases not matched to a gene.

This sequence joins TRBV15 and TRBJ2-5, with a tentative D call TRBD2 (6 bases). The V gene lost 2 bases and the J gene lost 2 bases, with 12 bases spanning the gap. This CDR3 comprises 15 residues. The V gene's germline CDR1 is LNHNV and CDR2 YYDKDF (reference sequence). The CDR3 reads CATSRSDGGQETQYF. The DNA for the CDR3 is TGTGCCACCAGCAGATCCGACGGAGGGCAAGAGACCCAGTACTTC.

CDR3 sequence: CASSRGREGEQFF. The CDR3, as DNA: TGTGCCAGCAGTCGGGGCAGGGAGGGTGAGCAGTTCTTC. This chain uses TRBV28 with TRBJ2-1, with 7 positions matching TRBD2. J lost 9 bases, V lost 5 bases, and 7 bases had no gene match. The CDR3 sequence is 13 residues long. The germline V gene encodes CDR1 MDHEN and CDR2 SYDVKM. The entire variable domain, with the rest obtained from reference TRBV28 and TRBJ2-1, is as follows: DVKVTQSSRYLVKRTGEKVFLECVQDMDHENMFWYRQDPGLGLRLIYFSYDVKMKEKGDIPEGYSVSREKKERFSLILESASTNQTSMYLCASSRGREGEQFFGPGTRLTVL.

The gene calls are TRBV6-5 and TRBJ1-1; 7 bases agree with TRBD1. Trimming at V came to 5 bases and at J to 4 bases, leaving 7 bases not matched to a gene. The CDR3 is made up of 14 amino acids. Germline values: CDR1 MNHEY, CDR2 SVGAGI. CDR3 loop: CASSRDRVSTEAFF. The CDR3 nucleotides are TGTGCCAGCAGTAGAGACAGGGTGAGCACTGAAGCTTTCTTT.

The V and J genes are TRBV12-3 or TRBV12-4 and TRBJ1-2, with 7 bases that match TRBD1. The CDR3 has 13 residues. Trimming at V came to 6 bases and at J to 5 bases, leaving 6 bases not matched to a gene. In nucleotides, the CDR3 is TGTGCCAGCAGCCCCGACAGGGCGTATGGCTACACCTTC. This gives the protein CASSPDRAYGYTF.

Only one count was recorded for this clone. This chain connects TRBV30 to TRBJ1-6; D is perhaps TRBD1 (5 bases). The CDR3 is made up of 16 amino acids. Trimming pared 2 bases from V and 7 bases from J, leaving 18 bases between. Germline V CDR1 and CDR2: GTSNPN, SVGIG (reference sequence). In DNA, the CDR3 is TGTGCCTGGAGTCTCGATGGACCGGGACTCAATTCACCCCTCCACTTT. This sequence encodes CAWSLDGPGLNSPLHF.

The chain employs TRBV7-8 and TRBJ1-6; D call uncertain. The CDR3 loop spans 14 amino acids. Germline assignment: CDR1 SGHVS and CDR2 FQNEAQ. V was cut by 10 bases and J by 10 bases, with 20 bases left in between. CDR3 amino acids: CATRSGEGGSPLHF. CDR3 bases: TGTGCCACCAGGTCGGGTGAGGGAGGGTCACCCCTCCACTTT.

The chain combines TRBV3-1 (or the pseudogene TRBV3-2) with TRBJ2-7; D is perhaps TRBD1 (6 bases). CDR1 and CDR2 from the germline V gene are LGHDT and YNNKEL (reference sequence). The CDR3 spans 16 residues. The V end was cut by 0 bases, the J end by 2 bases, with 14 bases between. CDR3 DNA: TGTGCCAGCAGCCAAGACCCCCTACAGGGTACCTACGAGCAGTACTTC. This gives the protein CASSQDPLQGTYEQYF.

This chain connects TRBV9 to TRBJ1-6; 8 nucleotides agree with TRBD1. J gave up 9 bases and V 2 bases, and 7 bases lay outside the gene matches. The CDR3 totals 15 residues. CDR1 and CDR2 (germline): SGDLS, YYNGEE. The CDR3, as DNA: TGTGCCAGCAGCGTCGCGGACAGGGTCGGTTCACCCCTCCACTTT. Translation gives CASSVADRVGSPLHF. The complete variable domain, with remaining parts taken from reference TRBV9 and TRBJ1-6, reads DSGVTQTPKHLITATGQRVTLRCSPRSGDLSVYWYQQSLDQGLQFLIQYYNGEERAKGNILERFSAQQFPDLHSELNLSSLELGDSALYFCASSVADRVGSPLHFGNGTRLTVT.

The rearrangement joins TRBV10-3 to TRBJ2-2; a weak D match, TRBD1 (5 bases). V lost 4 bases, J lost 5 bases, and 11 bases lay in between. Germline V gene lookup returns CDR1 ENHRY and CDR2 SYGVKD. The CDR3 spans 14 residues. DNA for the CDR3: TGTGCCATCAGTGGAGGCAGGGCGACCGGGGAGCTGTTTTTT. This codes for CAISGGRATGELFF.

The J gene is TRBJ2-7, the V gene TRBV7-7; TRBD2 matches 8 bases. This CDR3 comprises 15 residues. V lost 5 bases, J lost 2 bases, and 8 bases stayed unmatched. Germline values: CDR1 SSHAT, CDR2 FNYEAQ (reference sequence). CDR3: CASSPLGTSAYEQYF. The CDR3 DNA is TGTGCCAGCAGCCCGCTCGGGACTAGTGCCTACGAGCAGTACTTC.

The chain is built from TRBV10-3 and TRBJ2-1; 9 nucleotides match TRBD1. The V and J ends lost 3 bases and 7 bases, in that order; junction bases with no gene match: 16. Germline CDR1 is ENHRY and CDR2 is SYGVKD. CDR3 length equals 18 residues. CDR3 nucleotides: TGTGCCATCAGTGAAGACAGGGGGATTGGCGGGAGAGGAAATGAGCAGTTCTTC. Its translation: CAISEDRGIGGRGNEQFF.

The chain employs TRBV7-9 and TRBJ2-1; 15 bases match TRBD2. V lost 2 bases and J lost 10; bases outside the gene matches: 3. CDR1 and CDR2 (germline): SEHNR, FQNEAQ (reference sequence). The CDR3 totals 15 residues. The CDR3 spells CASSLSGLAGGEQFF. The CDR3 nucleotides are TGTGCCAGCAGCTTATCGGGACTAGCGGGAGGAGAGCAGTTCTTC.

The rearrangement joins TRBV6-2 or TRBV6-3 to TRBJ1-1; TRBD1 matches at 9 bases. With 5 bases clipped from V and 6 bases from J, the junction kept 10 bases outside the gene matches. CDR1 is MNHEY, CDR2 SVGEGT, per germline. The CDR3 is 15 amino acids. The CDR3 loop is CASSPTGTGHPEAFF. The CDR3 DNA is TGTGCCAGCAGTCCCACCGGGACAGGGCATCCTGAAGCTTTCTTT.

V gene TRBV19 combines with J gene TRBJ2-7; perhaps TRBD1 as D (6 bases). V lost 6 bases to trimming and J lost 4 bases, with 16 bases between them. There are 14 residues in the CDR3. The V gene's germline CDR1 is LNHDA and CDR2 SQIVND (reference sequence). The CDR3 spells CASSLTDSGYEQYF. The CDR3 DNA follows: TGTGCCAGTAGCCTGACGGACAGTGGTTACGAGCAGTACTTC. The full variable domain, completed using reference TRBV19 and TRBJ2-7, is DGGITQSPKYLFRKEGQNVTLSCEQNLNHDAMYWYRQDPGQGLRLIYYSQIVNDFQKGDIAEGYSVSREKKESFPLTVTSAQKNPTAFYLCASSLTDSGYEQYFGPGTRLTVT.

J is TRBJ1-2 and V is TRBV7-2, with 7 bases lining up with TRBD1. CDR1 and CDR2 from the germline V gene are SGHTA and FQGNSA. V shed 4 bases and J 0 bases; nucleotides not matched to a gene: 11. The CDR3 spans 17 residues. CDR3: CASSSYFGTDTNYGYTF. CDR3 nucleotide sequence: TGTGCCAGCAGCTCCTACTTTGGGACAGATACTAACTATGGCTACACCTTC.

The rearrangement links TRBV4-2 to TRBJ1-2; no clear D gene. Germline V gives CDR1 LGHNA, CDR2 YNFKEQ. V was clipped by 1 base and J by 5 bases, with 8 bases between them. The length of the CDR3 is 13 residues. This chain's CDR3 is CASSQATLYGYTF. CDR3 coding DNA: TGTGCCAGCAGCCAAGCGACTCTTTATGGCTACACCTTC.

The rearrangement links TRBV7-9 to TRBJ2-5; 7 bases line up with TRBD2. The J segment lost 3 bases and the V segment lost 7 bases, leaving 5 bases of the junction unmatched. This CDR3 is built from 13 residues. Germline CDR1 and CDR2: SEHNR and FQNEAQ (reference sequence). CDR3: CASTWEGEETQYF. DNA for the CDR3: TGTGCCAGCACCTGGGAGGGAGAAGAGACCCAGTACTTC.

CDR3 in DNA: TGCGCCAGCACCGACAGGGGTTGGACTGAAGCTTTCTTT. Translated: CASTDRGWTEAFF. V gene TRBV5-1 combines with J gene TRBJ1-1; 8 bases map to TRBD1. CDR3 length: 13 residues. Germline V gene lookup returns CDR1 SGHRS and CDR2 YFSETQ. V lost 6 bases and J lost 5; bases outside the gene matches: 6.

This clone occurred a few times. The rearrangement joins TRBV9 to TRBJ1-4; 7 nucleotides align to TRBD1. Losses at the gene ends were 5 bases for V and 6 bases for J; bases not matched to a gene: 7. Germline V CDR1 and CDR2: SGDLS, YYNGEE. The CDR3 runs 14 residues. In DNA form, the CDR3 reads TGTGCCAGCAGTCCCCCCGGGACAGATGAAAAACTGTTTTTT. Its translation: CASSPPGTDEKLFF.

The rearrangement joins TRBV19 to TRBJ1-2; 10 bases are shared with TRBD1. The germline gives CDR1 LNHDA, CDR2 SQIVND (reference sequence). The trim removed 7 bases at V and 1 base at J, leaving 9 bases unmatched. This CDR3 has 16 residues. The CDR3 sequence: CASNTGQGTINYGYTF. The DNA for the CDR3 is TGTGCCAGTAACACGGGACAGGGGACCATTAACTATGGCTACACCTTC.

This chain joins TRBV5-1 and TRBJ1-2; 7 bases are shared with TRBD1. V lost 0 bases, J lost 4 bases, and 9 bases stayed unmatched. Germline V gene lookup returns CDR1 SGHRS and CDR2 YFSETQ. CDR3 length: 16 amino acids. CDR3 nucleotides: TGCGCCAGCAGCTTGGCCCCGGCCGGGACAGTCTATGGCTACACCTTC. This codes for CASSLAPAGTVYGYTF.

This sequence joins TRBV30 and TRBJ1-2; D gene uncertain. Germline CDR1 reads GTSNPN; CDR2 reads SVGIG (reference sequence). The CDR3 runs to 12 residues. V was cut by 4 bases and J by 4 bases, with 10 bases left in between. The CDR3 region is CAWTVTGYGYTF. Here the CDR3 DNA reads TGTGCCTGGACAGTCACGGGCTATGGCTACACCTTC.